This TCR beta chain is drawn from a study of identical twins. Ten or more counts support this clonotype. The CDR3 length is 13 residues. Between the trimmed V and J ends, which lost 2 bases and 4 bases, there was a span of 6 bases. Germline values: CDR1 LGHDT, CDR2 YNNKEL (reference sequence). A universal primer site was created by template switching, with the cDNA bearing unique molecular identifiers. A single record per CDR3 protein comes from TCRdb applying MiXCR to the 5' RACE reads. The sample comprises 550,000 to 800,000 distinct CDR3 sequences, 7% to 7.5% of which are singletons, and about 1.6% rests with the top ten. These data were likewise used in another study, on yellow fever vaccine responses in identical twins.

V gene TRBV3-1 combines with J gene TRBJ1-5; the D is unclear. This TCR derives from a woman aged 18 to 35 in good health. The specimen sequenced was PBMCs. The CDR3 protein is CASSQQVNQPQHF. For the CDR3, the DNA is TGTGCCAGCAGCCAACAGGTAAATCAGCCCCAGCATTTT.